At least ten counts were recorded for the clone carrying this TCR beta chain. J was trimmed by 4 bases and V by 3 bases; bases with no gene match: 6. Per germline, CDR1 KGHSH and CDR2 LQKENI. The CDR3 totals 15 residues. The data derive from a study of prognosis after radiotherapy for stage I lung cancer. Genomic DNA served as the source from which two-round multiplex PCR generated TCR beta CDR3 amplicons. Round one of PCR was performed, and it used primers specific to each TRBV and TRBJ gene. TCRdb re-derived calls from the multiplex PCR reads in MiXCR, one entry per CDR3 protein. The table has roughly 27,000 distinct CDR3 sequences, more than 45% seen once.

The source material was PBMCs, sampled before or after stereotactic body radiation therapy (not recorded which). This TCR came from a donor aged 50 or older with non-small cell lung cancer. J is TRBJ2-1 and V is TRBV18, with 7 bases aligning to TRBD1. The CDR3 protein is CASSPYRDRYNEQFF. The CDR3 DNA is TGTGCCAGCTCACCTTACCGGGACAGATACAATGAGCAGTTCTTC. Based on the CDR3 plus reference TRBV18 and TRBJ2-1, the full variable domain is NAGVMQNPRHLVRRRGQEARLRCSPMKGHSHVYWYRQLPEEGLKFMVYLQKENIIDESGMPKERFSAEFPKEGPSILRIQQVVRGDSAAYFCASSPYRDRYNEQFFGPGTRLTVL.